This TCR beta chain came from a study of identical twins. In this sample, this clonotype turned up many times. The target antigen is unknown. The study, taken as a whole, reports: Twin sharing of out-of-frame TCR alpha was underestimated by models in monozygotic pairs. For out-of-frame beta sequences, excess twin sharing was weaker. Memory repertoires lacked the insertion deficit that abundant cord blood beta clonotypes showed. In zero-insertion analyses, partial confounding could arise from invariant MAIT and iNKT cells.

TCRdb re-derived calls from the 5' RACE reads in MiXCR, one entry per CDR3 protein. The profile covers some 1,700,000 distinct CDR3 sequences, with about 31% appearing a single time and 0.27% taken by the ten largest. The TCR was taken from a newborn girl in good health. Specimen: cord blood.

CDR3 bases: TGTGCCAGCAGTTTCGGGCTAGCGACAGATACGCAGTATTTT. Its protein product is CASSFGLATDTQYF. J is TRBJ2-3 and V is TRBV5-6; the D gene is possibly TRBD2 (6 bases). Looked up from germline, CDR1 is SGHDT and CDR2 is YYEEEE. Trimming removed 5 bases from V and 3 bases from J, with 13 bases in between. The CDR3 has 14 residues. The whole variable domain, filled in from reference TRBV5-6 and TRBJ2-3, reads DAGVTQSPTHLIKTRGQQVTLRCSPKSGHDTVSWYQQALGQGPQFIFQYYEEEERQRGNFPDRFSGHQFPNYSSELNVNALLLGDSALYLCASSFGLATDTQYFGPGTRLTVL.